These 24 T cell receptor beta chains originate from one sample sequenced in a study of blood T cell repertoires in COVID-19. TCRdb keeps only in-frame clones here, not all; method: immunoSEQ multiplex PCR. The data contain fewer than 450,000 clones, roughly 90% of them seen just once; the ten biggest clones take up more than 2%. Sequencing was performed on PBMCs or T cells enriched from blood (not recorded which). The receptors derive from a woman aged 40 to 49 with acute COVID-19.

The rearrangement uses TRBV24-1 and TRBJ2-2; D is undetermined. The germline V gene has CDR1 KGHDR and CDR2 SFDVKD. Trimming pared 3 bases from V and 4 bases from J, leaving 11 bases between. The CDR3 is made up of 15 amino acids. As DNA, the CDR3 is TGTGCCACCAGTGATCCACTGAGGCGCACCGGGGAGCTGTTTTTT. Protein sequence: CATSDPLRRTGELFF.

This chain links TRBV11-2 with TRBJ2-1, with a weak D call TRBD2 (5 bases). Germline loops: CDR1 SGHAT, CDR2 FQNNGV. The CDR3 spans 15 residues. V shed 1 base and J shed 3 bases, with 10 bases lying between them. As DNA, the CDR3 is TGTGCCAGCAGCTTAGGCGGTGGGAGCTACAATGAGCAGTTCTTC. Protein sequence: CASSLGGGSYNEQFF. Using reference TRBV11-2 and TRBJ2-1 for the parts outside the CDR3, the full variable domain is EAGVAQSPRYKIIEKRQSVAFWCNPISGHATLYWYQQILGQGPKLLIQFQNNGVVDDSQLPKDRFSAERLKGVDSTLKIQPAKLEDSAVYLCASSLGGGSYNEQFFGPGTRLTVL.

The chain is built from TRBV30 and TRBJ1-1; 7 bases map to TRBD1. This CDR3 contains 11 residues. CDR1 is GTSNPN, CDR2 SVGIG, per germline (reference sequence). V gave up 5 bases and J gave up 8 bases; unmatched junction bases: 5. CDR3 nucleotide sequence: TGTGCCTGGGCACAGGGGTCCGAAGCTTTCTTT. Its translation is CAWAQGSEAFF. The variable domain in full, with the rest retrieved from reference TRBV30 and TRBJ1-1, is SQTIHQWPATLVQPVGSPLSLECTVEGTSNPNLYWYRQAAGRGLQLLFYSVGIGQISSEVPQNLSASRPQDRQFILSSKKLLLSDSGFYLCAWAQGSEAFFGQGTRLTVV.

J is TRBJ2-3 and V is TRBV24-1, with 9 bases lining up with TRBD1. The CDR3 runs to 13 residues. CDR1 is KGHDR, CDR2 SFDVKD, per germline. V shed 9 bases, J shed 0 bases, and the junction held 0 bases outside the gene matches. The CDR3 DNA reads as TGTGCCACCGGGACAGGGAGCACAGATACGCAGTATTTT. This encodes CATGTGSTDTQYF.

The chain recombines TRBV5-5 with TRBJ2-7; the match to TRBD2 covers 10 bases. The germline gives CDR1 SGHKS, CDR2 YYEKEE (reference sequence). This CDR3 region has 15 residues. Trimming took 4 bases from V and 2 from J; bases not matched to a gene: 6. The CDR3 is CASSPSGGPTYEQYF. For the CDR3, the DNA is TGTGCCAGCAGCCCTAGCGGGGGCCCAACCTACGAGCAGTACTTC.

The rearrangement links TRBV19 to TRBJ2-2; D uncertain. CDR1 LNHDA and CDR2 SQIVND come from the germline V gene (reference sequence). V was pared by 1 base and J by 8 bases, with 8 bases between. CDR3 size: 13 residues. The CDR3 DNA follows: TGTGCCAGTAGTATAGCTGTAGTTGGGGAGCTGTTTTTT. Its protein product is CASSIAVVGELFF. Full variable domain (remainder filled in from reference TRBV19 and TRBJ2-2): DGGITQSPKYLFRKEGQNVTLSCEQNLNHDAMYWYRQDPGQGLRLIYYSQIVNDFQKGDIAEGYSVSREKKESFPLTVTSAQKNPTAFYLCASSIAVVGELFFGEGSRLTVL.

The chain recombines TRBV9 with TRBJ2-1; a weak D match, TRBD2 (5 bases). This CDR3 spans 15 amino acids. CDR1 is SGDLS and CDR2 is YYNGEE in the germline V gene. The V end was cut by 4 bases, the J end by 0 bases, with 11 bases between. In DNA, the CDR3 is TGTGCCAGCAGCAAAGGAGGTAGCTCCTACAATGAGCAGTTCTTC. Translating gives CASSKGGSSYNEQFF.

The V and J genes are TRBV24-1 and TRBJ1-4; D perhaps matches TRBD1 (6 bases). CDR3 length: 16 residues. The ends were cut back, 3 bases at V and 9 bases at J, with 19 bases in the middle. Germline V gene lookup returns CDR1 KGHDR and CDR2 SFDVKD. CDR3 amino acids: CATSDTEADRDKKLFF. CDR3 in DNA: TGTGCCACCAGTGATACCGAGGCGGACAGAGATAAAAAACTGTTTTTT.

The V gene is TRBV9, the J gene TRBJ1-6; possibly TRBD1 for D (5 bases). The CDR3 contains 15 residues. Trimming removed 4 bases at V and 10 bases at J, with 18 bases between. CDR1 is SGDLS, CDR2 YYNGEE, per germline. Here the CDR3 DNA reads TGTGCCAGCAGCCCACCGGACAAAATGGAATCACCCCTCCACTTT. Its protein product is CASSPPDKMESPLHF.

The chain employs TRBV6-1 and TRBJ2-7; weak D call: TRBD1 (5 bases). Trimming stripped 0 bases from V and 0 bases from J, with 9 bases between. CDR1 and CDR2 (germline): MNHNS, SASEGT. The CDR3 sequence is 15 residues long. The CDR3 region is CASSEAPGSSYEQYF. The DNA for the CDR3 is TGTGCCAGCAGTGAAGCCCCAGGGTCCTCCTACGAGCAGTACTTC.

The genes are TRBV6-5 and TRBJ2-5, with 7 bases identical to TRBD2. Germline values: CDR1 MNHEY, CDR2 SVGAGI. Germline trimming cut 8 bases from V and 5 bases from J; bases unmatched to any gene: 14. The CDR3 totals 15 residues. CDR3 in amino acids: CASRRDYDVSETQYF. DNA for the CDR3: TGTGCCAGCCGGCGGGACTACGATGTGTCGGAGACCCAGTACTTC.

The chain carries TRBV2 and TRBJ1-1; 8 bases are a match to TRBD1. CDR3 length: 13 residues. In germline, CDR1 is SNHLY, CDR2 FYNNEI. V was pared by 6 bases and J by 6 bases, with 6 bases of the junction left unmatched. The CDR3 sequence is CASSPTGVAEAFF. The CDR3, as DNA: TGTGCCAGCAGCCCGACAGGGGTAGCTGAAGCTTTCTTT.

The CDR3 DNA sequence: TGCGCCAGCAGCCTCGCGGTTCTGGAGACCCAGTACTTC. Its translation is CASSLAVLETQYF. This chain links TRBV4-1 with TRBJ2-5; D uncertain. V shed 4 bases and J shed 5 bases, with 11 bases lying between them. CDR3 length: 13 residues. The germline V gene has CDR1 MGHRA and CDR2 YSYEKL.

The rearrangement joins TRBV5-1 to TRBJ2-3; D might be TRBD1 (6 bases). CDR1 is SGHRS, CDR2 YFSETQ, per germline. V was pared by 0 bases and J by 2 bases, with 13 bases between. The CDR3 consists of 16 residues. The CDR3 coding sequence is TGCGCCAGCAGCTTGGCTGGGCAGGGGCTCACAGATACGCAGTATTTT. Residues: CASSLAGQGLTDTQYF.

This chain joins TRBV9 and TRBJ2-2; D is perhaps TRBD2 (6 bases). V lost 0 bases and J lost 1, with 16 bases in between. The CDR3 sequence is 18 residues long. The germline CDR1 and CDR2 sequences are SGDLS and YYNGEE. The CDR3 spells CASSVGWGLAENTGELFF. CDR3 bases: TGTGCCAGCAGCGTAGGGTGGGGGTTAGCGGAGAACACCGGGGAGCTGTTTTTT.

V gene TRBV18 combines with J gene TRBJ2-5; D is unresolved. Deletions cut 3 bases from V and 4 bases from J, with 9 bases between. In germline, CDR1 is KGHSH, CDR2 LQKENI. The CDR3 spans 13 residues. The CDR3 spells CASSPNQAETQYF. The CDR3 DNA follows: TGTGCCAGCTCACCGAATCAGGCAGAGACCCAGTACTTC.

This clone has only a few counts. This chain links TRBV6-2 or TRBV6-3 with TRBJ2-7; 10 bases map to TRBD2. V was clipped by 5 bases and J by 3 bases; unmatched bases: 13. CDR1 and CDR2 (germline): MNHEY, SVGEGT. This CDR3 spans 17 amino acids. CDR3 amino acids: CASSPQLAGTRRYEQYF. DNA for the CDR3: TGTGCCAGCAGTCCCCAACTAGCGGGGACCCGTCGCTACGAGCAGTACTTC.

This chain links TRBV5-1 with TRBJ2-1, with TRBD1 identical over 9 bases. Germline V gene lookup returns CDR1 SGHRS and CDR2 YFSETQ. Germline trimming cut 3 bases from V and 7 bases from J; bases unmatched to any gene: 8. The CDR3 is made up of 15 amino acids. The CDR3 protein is CASSWAGQGSNEQFF. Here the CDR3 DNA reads TGCGCCAGCAGCTGGGCGGGACAGGGATCAAATGAGCAGTTCTTC. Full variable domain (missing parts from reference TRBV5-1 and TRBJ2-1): KAGVTQTPRYLIKTRGQQVTLSCSPISGHRSVSWYQQTPGQGLQFLFEYFSETQRNKGNFPGRFSGRQFSNSRSEMNVSTLELGDSALYLCASSWAGQGSNEQFFGPGTRLTVL.

Here the CDR3 DNA reads TGCGCCAGCAGTGATGAGCGGGGCCGAGAGACCCAGTACTTC. Translated, it gives CASSDERGRETQYF. The rearrangement links TRBV5-1 to TRBJ2-5; 7 bases fit TRBD2. This CDR3 is 14 amino acids long. J gave up 4 bases and V 5 bases, and 8 bases lay outside the gene matches. Germline V gives CDR1 SGHRS, CDR2 YFSETQ.

Written as DNA, the CDR3 is TGTGCCAGCAGCGTAGGCCTAGCGGGGGGGAATGAGCAGTTCTTC. It translates to CASSVGLAGGNEQFF. The gene calls are TRBV9 and TRBJ2-1; 12 nucleotides line up with TRBD2. The germline V gene has CDR1 SGDLS and CDR2 YYNGEE. The V gene end was trimmed by 0 bases and the J gene end by 7 bases; junction bases not matched to a gene: 2. The CDR3 length is 15 residues.

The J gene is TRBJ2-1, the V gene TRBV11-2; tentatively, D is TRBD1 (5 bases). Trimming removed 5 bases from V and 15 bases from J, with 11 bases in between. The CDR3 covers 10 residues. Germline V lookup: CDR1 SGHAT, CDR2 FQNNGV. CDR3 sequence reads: CASSRGAPFF. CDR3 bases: TGTGCCAGCAGCCGTGGGGCCCCGTTCTTC.

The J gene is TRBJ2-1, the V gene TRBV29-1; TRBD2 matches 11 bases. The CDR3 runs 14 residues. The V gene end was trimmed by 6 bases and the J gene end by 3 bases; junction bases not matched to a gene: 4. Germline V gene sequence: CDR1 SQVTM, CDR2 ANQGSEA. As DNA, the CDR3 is TGCAGCGTGGCGACTAGCGGGGTCTACAATGAGCAGTTCTTC. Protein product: CSVATSGVYNEQFF.

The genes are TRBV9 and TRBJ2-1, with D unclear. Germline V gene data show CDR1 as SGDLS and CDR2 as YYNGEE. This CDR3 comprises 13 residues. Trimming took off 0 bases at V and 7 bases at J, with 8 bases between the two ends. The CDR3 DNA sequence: TGTGCCAGCAGCGTAGGATGGGCAAATGAGCAGTTCTTC. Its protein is CASSVGWANEQFF.

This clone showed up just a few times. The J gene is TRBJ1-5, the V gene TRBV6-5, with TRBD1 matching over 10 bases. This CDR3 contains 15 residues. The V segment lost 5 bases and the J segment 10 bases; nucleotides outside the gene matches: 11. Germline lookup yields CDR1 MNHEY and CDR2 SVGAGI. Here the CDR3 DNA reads TGTGCCAGCAGTCCCACCGGGACAGGGGAGGGTCCCCAGCATTTT. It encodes CASSPTGTGEGPQHF.